These T cell receptor beta chains were read from a single sample in a study of cytomegalovirus exposure and HLA in healthy donors. Some clones are missing from TCRdb's copy, which holds only in-frame ones; the method was immunoSEQ multiplex PCR. The data hold around 140,000 clones, with roughly 80% observed a single time. Sequenced sample: PBMCs. Receptors originate from a man in his forties in good health and CMV-seronegative. Both conserved end residues are part of each CDR3. A D gene is named only where the DNA matches it firmly. The size of a clone is reported for some rows only, either as once, few or many, or as a class for expanded clones.

clone_size	j_call	d_call	v_call	cdr3_aa	cdr3_nt
.	TRBJ1-1	TRBD1	TRBV6-6	CASSRQGALRTFF	TGTGCCAGCAGTCGACAGGGGGCTCTCAGAACTTTCTTT
few	TRBJ1-2	.	TRBV5-4	CASNLPGKDGYTF	TGTGCCAGCAACCTTCCGGGGAAGGATGGCTACACCTTC
once	TRBJ2-7	.	TRBV27	CASSFEPGHTYEQYF	TGTGCCAGCAGTTTTGAACCGGGACATACCTACGAGCAGTACTTC
.	TRBJ2-7	TRBD1	TRBV5-1	CASSPPGTGAYEQYF	TGCGCCAGCAGCCCACCCGGGACAGGGGCCTACGAGCAGTACTTC
.	TRBJ1-1	.	TRBV7-2	CASRPDRLRGAFF	TGTGCCAGCAGACCAGACAGGCTCCGCGGAGCTTTCTTT
.	TRBJ1-5	.	TRBV7-2	CASSLVSSNQPQHF	TGTGCCAGCAGCTTAGTCTCCAGCAATCAGCCCCAGCATTTT
.	TRBJ2-7	TRBD1	TRBV5-1	CASSSQTGANEQYF	TGCGCCAGCAGCTCTCAGACAGGGGCGAACGAGCAGTACTTC
.	TRBJ2-2	TRBD1	TRBV5-4	CASSLARQGGTGELFF	TGTGCCAGCAGCTTGGCCAGACAGGGGGGCACCGGGGAGCTGTTTTTT
.	TRBJ1-2	.	TRBV28	CASSSNGYTF	TGTGCCAGCAGTTCTAATGGCTACACCTTC
.	TRBJ1-5	TRBD1	TRBV18	CASSPDRDGNQPQHF	TGTGCCAGCTCACCAGACAGGGACGGCAATCAGCCCCAGCATTTT
.	TRBJ1-5	TRBD1	TRBV6-4	CASSVPGDRGPWGDQPQHF	TGTGCCAGCAGCGTACCGGGGGACAGGGGCCCCTGGGGGGATCAGCCCCAGCATTTT
.	TRBJ1-5	.	TRBV19	CASSENYGTVLSNQPQHF	TGTGCCAGTAGTGAAAATTATGGGACTGTTCTTAGCAATCAGCCCCAGCATTTT
.	TRBJ2-3	.	TRBV18	CASSRWTASTDTQYF	TGTGCCAGCTCGAGGTGGACAGCAAGCACAGATACGCAGTATTTT
.	TRBJ2-5	TRBD1	TRBV11-3	CASSGDRETQYF	TGTGCCAGCAGCGGGGACAGGGAGACCCAGTACTTC
.	TRBJ2-4	.	TRBV13	CASSLGGGLENIQYF	TGTGCCAGCAGCTTAGGCGGGGGGCTCGAAAACATTCAGTACTTC
.	TRBJ1-5	.	TRBV27	CASSLLGIHSNQPQHF	TGTGCCAGCAGTTTATTGGGCATTCATAGCAATCAGCCCCAGCATTTT